The clone carrying this T cell receptor (beta chain) appeared a few times. This sample was taken from a study of T cell responses to AZD1222 COVID-19 vaccine. Assay used: immunoSEQ multiplex PCR; TCRdb lists only in-frame clones, some missing. Counted here are about 62,000 clones, over 70% occurring once; the ten biggest clones make up more than 13%. The source was peripheral blood, collected on day 0 of AZD1222 vaccination. This receptor was identified in an adult in good health.

CDR3 nucleotides: TGTGCCAGCAGCCCTTGGACAGCTGGCTATGGCTACACCTTC. Protein product: CASSPWTAGYGYTF. The genes are TRBV9 and TRBJ1-2; D is perhaps TRBD1 (6 bases). This CDR3 comprises 14 residues. The ends were cut back, 4 bases at V and 4 bases at J, with 14 bases in the middle. Germline CDR1 is SGDLS and CDR2 is YYNGEE.